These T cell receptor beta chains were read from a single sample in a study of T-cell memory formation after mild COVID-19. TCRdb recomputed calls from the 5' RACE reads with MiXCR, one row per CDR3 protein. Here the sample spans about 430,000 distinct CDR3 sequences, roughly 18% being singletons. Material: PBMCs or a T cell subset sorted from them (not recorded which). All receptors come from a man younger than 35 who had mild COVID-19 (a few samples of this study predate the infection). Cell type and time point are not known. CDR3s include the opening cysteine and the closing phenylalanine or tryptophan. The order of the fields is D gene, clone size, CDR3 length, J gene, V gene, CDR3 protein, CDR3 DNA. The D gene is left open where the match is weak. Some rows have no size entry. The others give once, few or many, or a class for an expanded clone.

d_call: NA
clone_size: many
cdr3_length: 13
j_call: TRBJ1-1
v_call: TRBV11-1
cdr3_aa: CASSLEGSTEAFF
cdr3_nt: TGTGCCAGCAGCTTAGAGGGTAGCACTGAAGCTTTCTTT

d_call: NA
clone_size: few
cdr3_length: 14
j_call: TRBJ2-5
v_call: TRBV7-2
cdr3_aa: CASSLGAVGETQYF
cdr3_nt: TGTGCCAGCAGCTTAGGCGCGGTTGGAGAGACCCAGTACTTC

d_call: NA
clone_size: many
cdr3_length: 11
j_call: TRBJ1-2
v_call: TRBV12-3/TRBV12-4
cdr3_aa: CASSLVNGYTF
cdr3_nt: TGTGCCAGTAGCCTCGTCAATGGCTACACCTTC

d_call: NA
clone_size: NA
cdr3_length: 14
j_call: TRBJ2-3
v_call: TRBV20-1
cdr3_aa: CSAVSPGGGDTQYF
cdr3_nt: TGCAGTGCTGTCTCCCCAGGGGGGGGAGATACGCAGTATTTT

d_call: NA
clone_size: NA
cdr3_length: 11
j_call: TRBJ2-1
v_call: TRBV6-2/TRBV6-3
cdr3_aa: CASSDEDEQFF
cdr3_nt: TGTGCCAGCAGCGACGAAGATGAGCAGTTCTTC

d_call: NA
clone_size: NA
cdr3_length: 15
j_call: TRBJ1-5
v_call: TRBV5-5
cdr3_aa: CASSPAVNSNQPQHF
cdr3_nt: TGTGCCAGCAGCCCCGCGGTCAATAGCAATCAGCCCCAGCATTTT

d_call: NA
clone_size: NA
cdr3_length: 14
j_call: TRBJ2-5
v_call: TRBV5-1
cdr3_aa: CASSAAPGAETQYF
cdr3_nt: TGCGCCAGCAGCGCCGCGCCCGGGGCTGAGACCCAGTACTTC

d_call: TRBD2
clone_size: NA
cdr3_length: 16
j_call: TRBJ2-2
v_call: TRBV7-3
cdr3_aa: CASRSGGLTNTGELFF
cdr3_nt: TGTGCCAGCAGGAGCGGGGGGCTTACGAACACCGGGGAGCTGTTTTTT

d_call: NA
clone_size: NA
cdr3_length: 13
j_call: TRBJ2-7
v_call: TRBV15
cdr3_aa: CATRSESGSEQYF
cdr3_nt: TGTGCCACCAGAAGCGAGTCAGGGTCCGAGCAGTACTTC

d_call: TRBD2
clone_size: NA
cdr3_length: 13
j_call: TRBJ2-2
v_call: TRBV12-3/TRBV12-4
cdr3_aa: CASRSGITGELFF
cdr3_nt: TGTGCCAGCCGCAGCGGGATCACCGGGGAGCTGTTTTTT